The rows below give T cell receptor beta chains drawn from one sample of a study of blood T cell repertoires in COVID-19. Using immunoSEQ multiplex PCR, the repertoire was profiled, and TCRdb retains in-frame clones only, with some absent. The sample lists roughly 400,000 clones, over 85% seen once, with 1.7% in the top ten. Sequencing input: PBMCs or T cells enriched from blood (not recorded which). All receptors come from a woman aged 25-40 years who had recovered from COVID-19. CDR3s include the opening cysteine and the closing phenylalanine or tryptophan. A D gene is named only where the DNA matches it firmly. Clone size is shown for a subset of rows, as once, few, many or a class of expanded clone.

TRBJ2-1,.,TRBD2,TRBV5-4,TGTGCCAGCAGACTCAGCGGGGGTCAATACAATGAGCAGTTCTTC,CASRLSGGQYNEQFF
TRBJ1-1,.,.,TRBV25-1,TGTGCCAGCAGTGGCCCCAGGGGGAACACTGAAGCTTTCTTT,CASSGPRGNTEAFF
TRBJ1-2,.,.,TRBV2,TGTGCCAGCAGTGACCCAGGTCCTAACTTCCGTGGCTACACCTTC,CASSDPGPNFRGYTF
TRBJ2-2,.,TRBD2,TRBV7-3,TGTGCCAGCAGCCCGGGACTAGCGGGAGATCGGACCGGGGAGCTGTTTTTT,CASSPGLAGDRTGELFF
TRBJ1-5,.,TRBD1,TRBV5-5,TGTGCCAGCAGCTTTGGGACAGAGGTAGTTCAGCCCCAGCATTTT,CASSFGTEVVQPQHF
TRBJ1-1,.,TRBD1,TRBV28,TGTGCCAGCAGTGACGCCGGGACAGAAGGATATCTCACTGAAGCTTTCTTT,CASSDAGTEGYLTEAFF
TRBJ2-7,once,TRBD2,TRBV3-1/TRBV3-2,TGTGCCAGCAGCACCTCCGGGACTAGCGGGAGCTACGAGCAGTACTTC,CASSTSGTSGSYEQYF
TRBJ2-1,.,TRBD1,TRBV6-2/TRBV6-3,TGTGCCAGCAGCTCCAAAGGACAGGGTTGGAGGAGTGAGCAGTTCTTC,CASSSKGQGWRSEQFF
TRBJ1-1,.,.,TRBV12-3/TRBV12-4,TGTGCCAGCAGCCCAGGATACAACACTGAAGCTTTCTTT,CASSPGYNTEAFF
TRBJ2-7,.,TRBD2,TRBV7-2,TGTGCCAGCAGCTTAGCGCCGGGGGGAGGCGAGCAGTACTTC,CASSLAPGGGEQYF
TRBJ1-2,.,.,TRBV4-1,TGCGCCAGCCTGGCACCCAACTATGGCTACACCTTC,CASLAPNYGYTF
TRBJ1-2,.,TRBD1,TRBV6-5,TGTGCCAGCAGACCCGGGACAGGGGGAGGCTACACCTTC,CASRPGTGGGYTF
TRBJ1-1,.,TRBD1,TRBV4-1,TGCGCCAGCAGCCAAAGGTCCGGGACAGGGCTGAACACTGAAGCTTTCTTT,CASSQRSGTGLNTEAFF
TRBJ2-1,.,TRBD2,TRBV25-1,TGTGCCAGCAGTGATTCTAGCGGGCGGTCCTACAATGAGCAGTTCTTC,CASSDSSGRSYNEQFF
TRBJ2-4,.,.,TRBV19,TGTGCCAGTTCCGACAGGCGCCCAACGATTTTAGCCAAAAACATTCAGTACTTC,CASSDRRPTILAKNIQYF
TRBJ2-1,few,.,TRBV5-1,TGCGCCAGCAGCTTGCTCGGAGGCGACAATGAGCAGTTCTTC,CASSLLGGDNEQFF
TRBJ2-2,.,.,TRBV2,TGTGCCAGCAATGACTTGTTAGCATACACCGGGGAGCTGTTTTTT,CASNDLLAYTGELFF
TRBJ1-6,.,.,TRBV6-5,TGTGCCAGCACCCCAGGGGACTCCTATAATTCACCCCTCCACTTT,CASTPGDSYNSPLHF
TRBJ2-3,once,.,TRBV9,TGTGCCAGCAGCGTAGGGTTAGCGGACACAGATACGCAGTATTTT,CASSVGLADTDTQYF
TRBJ2-5,.,.,TRBV5-6,TGTGCCAGCAGCTTGGTTGACAAGCAAGAGACCCAGTACTTC,CASSLVDKQETQYF
TRBJ2-3,.,.,TRBV5-6,TGTGCCAGCAGGTCCCTTGTTAGCACAGATACGCAGTATTTT,CASRSLVSTDTQYF
TRBJ2-1,.,TRBD2,TRBV7-9,TGTACTAGCGGAAACAATGAGCAGTTCTTC,CTSGNNEQFF